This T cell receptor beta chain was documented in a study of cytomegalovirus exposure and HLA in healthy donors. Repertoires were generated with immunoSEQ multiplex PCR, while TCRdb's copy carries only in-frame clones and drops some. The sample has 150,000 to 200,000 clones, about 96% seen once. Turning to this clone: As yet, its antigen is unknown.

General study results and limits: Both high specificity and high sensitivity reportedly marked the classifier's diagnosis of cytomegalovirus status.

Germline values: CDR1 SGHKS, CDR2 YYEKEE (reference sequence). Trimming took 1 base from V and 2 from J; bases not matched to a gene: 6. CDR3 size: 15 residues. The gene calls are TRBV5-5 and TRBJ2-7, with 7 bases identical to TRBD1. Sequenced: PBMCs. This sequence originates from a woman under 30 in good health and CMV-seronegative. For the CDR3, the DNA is TGTGCCAGCAGCTTGTTTTCGGGACAGACCTACGAGCAGTACTTC. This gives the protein CASSLFSGQTYEQYF.